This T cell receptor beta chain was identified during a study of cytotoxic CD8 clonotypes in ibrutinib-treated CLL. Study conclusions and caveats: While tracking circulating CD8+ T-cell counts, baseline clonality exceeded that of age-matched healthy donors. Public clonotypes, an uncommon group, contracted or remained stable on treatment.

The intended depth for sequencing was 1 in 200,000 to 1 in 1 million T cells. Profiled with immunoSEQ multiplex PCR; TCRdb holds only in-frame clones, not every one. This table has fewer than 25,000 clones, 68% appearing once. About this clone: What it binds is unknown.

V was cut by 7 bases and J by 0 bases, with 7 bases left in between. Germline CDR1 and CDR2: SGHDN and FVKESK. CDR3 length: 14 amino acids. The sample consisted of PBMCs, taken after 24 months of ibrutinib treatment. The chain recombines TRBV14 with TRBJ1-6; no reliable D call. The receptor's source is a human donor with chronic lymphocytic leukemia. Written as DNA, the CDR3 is TGTGCCAGCAAAGGGAGCTCCTATAATTCACCCCTCCACTTT. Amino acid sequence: CASKGSSYNSPLHF.